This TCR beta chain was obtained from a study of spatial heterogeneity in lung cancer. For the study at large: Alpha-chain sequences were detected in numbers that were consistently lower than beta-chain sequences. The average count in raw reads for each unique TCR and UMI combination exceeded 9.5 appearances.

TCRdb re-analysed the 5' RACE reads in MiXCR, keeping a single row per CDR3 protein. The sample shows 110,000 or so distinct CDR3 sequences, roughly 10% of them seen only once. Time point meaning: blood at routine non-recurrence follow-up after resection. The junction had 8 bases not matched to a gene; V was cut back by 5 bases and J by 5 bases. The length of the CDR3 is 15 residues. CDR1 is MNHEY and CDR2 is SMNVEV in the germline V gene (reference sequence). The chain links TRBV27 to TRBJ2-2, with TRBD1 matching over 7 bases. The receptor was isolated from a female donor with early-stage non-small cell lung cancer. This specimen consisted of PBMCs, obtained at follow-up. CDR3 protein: CASSPYPGGTGELFF. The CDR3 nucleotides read TGTGCCAGCAGTCCTTACCCAGGGGGTACCGGGGAGCTGTTTTTT.